What follows are 20 T cell receptor beta chains derived from one specimen sequenced in a study of OX40 agonist ivuxolimab in advanced cancers. TCRdb's copy holds only in-frame clones and misses some; the assay was immunoSEQ multiplex PCR. The data hold around 26,000 clones, with 88% observed a single time. Material: CD4+ or CD8+ T cells sorted from blood, obtained in a trial of the OX40 agonist ivuxolimab. These receptor sequences come from an adult with an advanced solid tumor such as melanoma, head and neck, liver or kidney cancer.

This clone was seen a few times. This chain uses TRBV19 with TRBJ1-1; D unresolved. The CDR3 totals 13 residues. Trimming removed 2 bases at V and 1 base at J, with 5 bases between. Germline V gene data show CDR1 as LNHDA and CDR2 as SQIVND (reference sequence). Here the CDR3 reads CASSIRENTEAFF. The CDR3 DNA reads TGTGCCAGTAGTATACGGGAGAACACTGAAGCTTTCTTT.

This clone has a handful of counts. This sequence joins TRBV11-2 and TRBJ1-2; possible D gene TRBD1, 5 bases. The V end lost 5 bases, the J end lost 5 bases, and 12 bases lay between the germline ends. The germline gives CDR1 SGHAT, CDR2 FQNNGV. This CDR3 is built from 13 residues. The CDR3 sequence: CASSPGAGYGYTF. DNA for the CDR3: TGTGCCAGCAGCCCCGGGGCTGGGTATGGCTACACCTTC.

The rearrangement joins TRBV7-9 to TRBJ2-3, with D possibly being TRBD2 (5 bases). Per germline, CDR1 SEHNR and CDR2 FQNEAQ (reference sequence). Between the trimmed V and J ends, which lost 6 bases and 0 bases, there was a span of 13 bases. The CDR3 is 15 amino acids. CDR3 sequence (DNA): TGTGCCAGCAGTAGGAGCGGAGCTAGCACAGATACGCAGTATTTT. Protein product: CASSRSGASTDTQYF.

The chain employs TRBV5-5 and TRBJ2-7, with TRBD1 as a possible D gene (6 bases). This CDR3 comprises 13 residues. Trimming cost V 4 bases and J 3 bases, with 11 bases left between them. CDR1 is SGHKS and CDR2 is YYEKEE in the germline V gene (reference sequence). In DNA, the CDR3 is TGTGCCAGCAGCCCTAGACAGGACTACGAGCAGTACTTC. As protein: CASSPRQDYEQYF.

The chain combines TRBV25-1 with TRBJ2-7, with a weak D call TRBD2 (7 bases). The length of the CDR3 is 14 residues. Germline loops: CDR1 MGHDK, CDR2 SYGVNS. V lost 2 bases, J lost 5 bases, and 13 bases lay in between. The CDR3 DNA reads as TGTGCCAGCAGTGAACCCAAGGGGGGGGACGAGCAGTACTTC. Translating it yields CASSEPKGGDEQYF.

This clone has only one observation. The gene calls are TRBV5-1 and TRBJ2-2; 7 bases agree with TRBD2. CDR1 SGHRS and CDR2 YFSETQ come from the germline V gene. CDR3 length: 14 amino acids. V lost 7 bases, J lost 5 bases, and 8 bases stayed unmatched. This chain's CDR3 is CASGRGAGTGELFF. The DNA of the CDR3 is TGCGCCAGCGGGAGGGGCGCGGGGACCGGGGAGCTGTTTTTT.

The J gene is TRBJ1-4, the V gene TRBV6-1; 7 bases fit TRBD1. Germline CDR1 reads MNHNS; CDR2 reads SASEGT. This CDR3 region has 15 residues. V was pared by 7 bases and J by 8 bases, with 13 bases of the junction left unmatched. CDR3 protein: CASIVTGARREKLFF. CDR3 bases: TGTGCCAGCATTGTCACAGGGGCTCGTCGCGAAAAACTGTTTTTT.

The chain is built from TRBV28 and TRBJ1-5, with 7 positions matching TRBD1. V shed 6 bases, J shed 2 bases, and the junction held 7 bases outside the gene matches. Per germline, CDR1 MDHEN and CDR2 SYDVKM. The CDR3 runs to 15 residues. This CDR3 reads CASRPSTGGNQPQHF. CDR3 nucleotides: TGTGCCAGCAGACCCTCCACAGGGGGCAATCAGCCCCAGCATTTT.

This sequence joins TRBV29-1 and TRBJ2-7; a possible D gene is TRBD1 (5 bases). In germline, CDR1 is SQVTM, CDR2 ANQGSEA. V dropped 7 bases and J dropped 5 bases, with 12 bases sitting between them. CDR3 length: 11 amino acids. The CDR3 nucleotides are TGCAGCGCTAAGAAAGGGGACGAGCAGTACTTC. Translated: CSAKKGDEQYF.

The CDR3, as DNA: TGTGCCAGCATGGGATCGGGACAGGGGTTATACGAGCAGTACTTC. Translated: CASMGSGQGLYEQYF. The V call is TRBV6-1, the J call TRBJ2-7, with 10 positions matching TRBD1. Per germline, CDR1 MNHNS and CDR2 SASEGT. This CDR3 spans 15 amino acids. Trimming removed 7 bases from V and 4 bases from J; junction bases left unmatched: 10.

In this sample, this clone turned up once. The chain couples TRBV14 to TRBJ1-2, with D perhaps matching TRBD1 (5 bases). V lost 1 base and J 3 bases, leaving 12 bases between the germline ends. This CDR3 is 15 amino acids long. From germline, CDR1 is SGHDN and CDR2 FVKESK. DNA for the CDR3: TGTGCCAGCAGCCAAGGTTTCGGGGGGGACTATGGCTACACCTTC. Residues: CASSQGFGGDYGYTF.

The chain joins TRBV4-2 to TRBJ2-7, with 9 bases lining up with TRBD2. Germline lookup yields CDR1 LGHNA and CDR2 YNFKEQ. The junction had 12 bases not matched to a gene; V was cut back by 4 bases and J by 5 bases. This CDR3 has 16 residues. The CDR3 sequence: CASSRAKGLAKDEQYF. The CDR3 DNA follows: TGTGCCAGCAGCCGAGCAAAGGGACTAGCAAAGGACGAGCAGTACTTC.

The chain joins TRBV7-2 to TRBJ2-7, with TRBD1 identical over 7 bases. CDR3 length: 14 residues. After removal of 4 bases from V and 2 bases from J, the junction contained 5 bases not matched to a gene. Germline CDR1 and CDR2: SGHTA and FQGNSA. The DNA of the CDR3 is TGTGCCAGCAGCTACCGGGACAGTCCCTACGAGCAGTACTTC. Translated: CASSYRDSPYEQYF.

The chain has TRBV5-4 and TRBJ1-2; no reliable D call. This CDR3 contains 14 residues. Germline-derived CDR1 and CDR2 are SGHNT and YYREEE (reference sequence). Deletions cut 4 bases from V and 4 bases from J, with 14 bases between. CDR3 DNA: TGTGCCAGCAGCCTGGACCTTAACGGCTATGGCTACACCTTC. Translation: CASSLDLNGYGYTF.

The chain is built from TRBV25-1 and TRBJ2-7; D might be TRBD1 or TRBD2, each matching 5 bases. Germline CDR1 MGHDK, CDR2 SYGVNS. The CDR3 consists of 17 residues. The V end lost 2 bases, the J end lost 6 bases, and 23 bases lay between the germline ends. The CDR3 loop is CASSERDRDVRSSEQYF. The DNA for the CDR3 is TGTGCCAGCAGTGAACGAGACCGGGACGTCCGGTCCAGCGAGCAGTACTTC.

The V gene is TRBV27, the J gene TRBJ2-1; 10 bases are a match to TRBD1. V lost 2 bases to trimming and J lost 5 bases; unmatched junction nucleotides: 3. Per the germline V gene, CDR1 is MNHEY and CDR2 is SMNVEV (reference sequence). The CDR3 loop spans 15 amino acids. CDR3 amino acids: CASSLAGTGDNEQFF. Here the CDR3 DNA reads TGTGCCAGCAGTTTAGCCGGGACAGGGGACAATGAGCAGTTCTTC.

The chain employs TRBV2 and TRBJ2-6; D uncertain. Germline V gives CDR1 SNHLY, CDR2 FYNNEI. Trimming left V 4 bases short and J 4 bases short, with 11 bases between. The CDR3 is 15 amino acids. The CDR3 region is CASSALWSGANVLTF. Here the CDR3 DNA reads TGTGCCAGCAGTGCGCTGTGGTCCGGGGCCAACGTCCTGACTTTC.

This clone was counted only a few times. The chain carries TRBV2 and TRBJ2-5; D tentatively fits TRBD1 or TRBD2 (5 bases each). Trimming stripped 4 bases from V and 0 bases from J, with 15 bases between. This CDR3 is 16 amino acids long. Germline values: CDR1 SNHLY, CDR2 FYNNEI. The CDR3 coding sequence is TGTGCCAGCAGTGGCAGGGACCATTTGTACCAAGAGACCCAGTACTTC. This gives the protein CASSGRDHLYQETQYF.

The chain joins TRBV9 to TRBJ2-1, with 12 bases that match TRBD2. The V and J ends lost 3 bases and 0 bases, in that order; junction bases with no gene match: 1. In germline, CDR1 is SGDLS, CDR2 YYNGEE. This CDR3 comprises 16 residues. CDR3 residues: CASSATSGSSYNEQFF. CDR3 DNA sequence: TGTGCCAGCAGCGCGACTAGCGGGAGCTCCTACAATGAGCAGTTCTTC.

J is TRBJ2-1 and V is TRBV9; a possible D gene is TRBD2 (6 bases). Trimming shortened V by 0 bases and J by 1 base, and 8 bases separated the two germline ends. The germline gives CDR1 SGDLS, CDR2 YYNGEE. This CDR3 is 15 amino acids long. The CDR3 loop reads CASSVGRESYNEQFF. The CDR3 coding sequence is TGTGCCAGCAGCGTAGGTCGGGAGTCCTACAATGAGCAGTTCTTC.